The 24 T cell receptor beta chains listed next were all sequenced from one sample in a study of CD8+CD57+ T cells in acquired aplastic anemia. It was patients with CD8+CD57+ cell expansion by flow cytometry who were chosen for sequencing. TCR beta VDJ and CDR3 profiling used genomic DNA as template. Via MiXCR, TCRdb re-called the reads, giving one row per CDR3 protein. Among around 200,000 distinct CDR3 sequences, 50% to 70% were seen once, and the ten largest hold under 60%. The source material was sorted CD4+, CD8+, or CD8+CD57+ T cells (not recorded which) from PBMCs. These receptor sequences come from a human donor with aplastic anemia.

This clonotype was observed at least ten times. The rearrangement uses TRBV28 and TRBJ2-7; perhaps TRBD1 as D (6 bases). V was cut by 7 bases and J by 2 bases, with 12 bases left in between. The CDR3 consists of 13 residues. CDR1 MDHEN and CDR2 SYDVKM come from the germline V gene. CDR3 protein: CASKITGTYEQYF. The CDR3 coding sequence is TGTGCCAGCAAAATTACAGGGACCTACGAGCAGTACTTC.

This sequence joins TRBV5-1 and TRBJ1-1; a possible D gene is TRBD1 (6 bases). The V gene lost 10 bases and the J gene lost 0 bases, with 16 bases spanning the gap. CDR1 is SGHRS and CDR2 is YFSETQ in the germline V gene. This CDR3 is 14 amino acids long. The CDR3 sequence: CACTVTGMNTEAFF. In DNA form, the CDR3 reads TGCGCCTGCACGGTCACAGGGATGAACACTGAAGCTTTCTTT.

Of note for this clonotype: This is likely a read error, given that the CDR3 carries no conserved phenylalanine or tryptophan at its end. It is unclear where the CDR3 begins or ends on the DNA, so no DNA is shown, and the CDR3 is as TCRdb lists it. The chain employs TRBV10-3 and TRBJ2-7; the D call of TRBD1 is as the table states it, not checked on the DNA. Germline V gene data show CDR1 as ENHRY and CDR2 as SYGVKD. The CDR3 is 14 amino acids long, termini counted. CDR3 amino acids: CAISGGTGVSESNT.

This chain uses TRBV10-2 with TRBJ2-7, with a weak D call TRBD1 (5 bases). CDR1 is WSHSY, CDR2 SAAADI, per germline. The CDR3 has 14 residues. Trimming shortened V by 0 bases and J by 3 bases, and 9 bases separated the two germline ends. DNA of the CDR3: TGCGCCAGCAGTGAGTCAGGGGCAGTCTACGAGCAGTACTTC. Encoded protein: CASSESGAVYEQYF.

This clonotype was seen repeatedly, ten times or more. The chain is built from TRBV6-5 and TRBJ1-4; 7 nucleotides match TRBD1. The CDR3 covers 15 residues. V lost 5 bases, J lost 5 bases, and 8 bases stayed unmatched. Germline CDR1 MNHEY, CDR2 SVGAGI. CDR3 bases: TGTGCCAGCAGTGCCGGTGGGACAGAGAATGAAAAACTGTTTTTT. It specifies CASSAGGTENEKLFF.

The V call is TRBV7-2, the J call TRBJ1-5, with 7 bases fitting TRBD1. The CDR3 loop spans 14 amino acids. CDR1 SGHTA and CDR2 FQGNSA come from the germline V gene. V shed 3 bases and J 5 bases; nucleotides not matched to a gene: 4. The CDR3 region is CASSLSGQDQPQHF. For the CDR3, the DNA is TGTGCCAGCAGCTTGAGTGGACAGGATCAGCCCCAGCATTTT.

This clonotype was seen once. CDR3 sequence (DNA): TGTGCCAGCAGCTTAGTTGCGGGCGGGGGCACTGAAGCTTTCTTT. This sequence encodes CASSLVAGGGTEAFF. The V gene is TRBV7-9, the J gene TRBJ1-1; TRBD1 might be the D (5 bases). There are 15 residues in the CDR3. Germline assignment: CDR1 SEHNR and CDR2 FQNEAQ (reference sequence). Trimming pared 1 base from V and 4 bases from J, leaving 13 bases between.

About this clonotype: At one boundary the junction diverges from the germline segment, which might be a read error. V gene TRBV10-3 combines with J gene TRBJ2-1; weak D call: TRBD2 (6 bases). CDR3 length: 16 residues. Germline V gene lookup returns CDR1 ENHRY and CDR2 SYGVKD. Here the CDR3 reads CVISKRSSGGHNEQFF. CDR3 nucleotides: TGTGTCATCAGCAAAAGAAGTAGCGGAGGGCACAATGAGCAGTTCTTC.

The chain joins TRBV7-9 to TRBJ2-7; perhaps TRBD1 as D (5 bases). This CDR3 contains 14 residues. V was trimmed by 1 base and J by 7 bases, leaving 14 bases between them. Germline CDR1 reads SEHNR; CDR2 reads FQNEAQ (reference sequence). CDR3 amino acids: CASSLGSREEEQYF. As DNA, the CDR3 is TGTGCCAGCAGCTTAGGTTCCAGGGAAGAGGAGCAGTACTTC.

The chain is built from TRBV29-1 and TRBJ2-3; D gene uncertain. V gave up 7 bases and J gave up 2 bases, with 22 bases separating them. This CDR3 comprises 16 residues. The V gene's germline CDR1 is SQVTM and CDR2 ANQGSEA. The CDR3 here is CSASDPPYDTTDTQYF. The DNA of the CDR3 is TGCAGCGCCTCTGACCCCCCCTATGATACCACAGATACGCAGTATTTT.

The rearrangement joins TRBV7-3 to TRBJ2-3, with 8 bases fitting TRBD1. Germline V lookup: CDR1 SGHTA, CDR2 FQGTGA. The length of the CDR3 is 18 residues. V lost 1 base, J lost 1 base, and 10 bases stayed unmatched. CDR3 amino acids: CASSLSPGQGFRTDTQYF. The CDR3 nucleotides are TGTGCCAGCAGCTTAAGCCCAGGACAGGGATTCCGCACAGATACGCAGTATTTT.

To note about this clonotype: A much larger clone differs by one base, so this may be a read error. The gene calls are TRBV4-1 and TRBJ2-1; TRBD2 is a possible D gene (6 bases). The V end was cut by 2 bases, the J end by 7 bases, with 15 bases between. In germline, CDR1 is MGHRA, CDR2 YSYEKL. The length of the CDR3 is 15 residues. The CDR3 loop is CASSQMGGRENEQFF. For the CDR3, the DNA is TGCGCCAGCAGCCAAATGGGGGGTAGGGAGAATGAGCAGTTCTTC.

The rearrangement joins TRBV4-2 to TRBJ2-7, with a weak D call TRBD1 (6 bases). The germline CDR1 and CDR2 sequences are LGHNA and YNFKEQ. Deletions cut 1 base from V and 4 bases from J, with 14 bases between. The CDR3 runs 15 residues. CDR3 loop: CASSQVVGGTYEQYF. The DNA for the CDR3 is TGTGCCAGCAGCCAAGTGGTAGGGGGAACGTACGAGCAGTACTTC.

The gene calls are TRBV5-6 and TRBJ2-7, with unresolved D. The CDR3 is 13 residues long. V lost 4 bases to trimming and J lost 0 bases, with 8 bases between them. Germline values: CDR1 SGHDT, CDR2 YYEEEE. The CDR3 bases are TGTGCCAGCAGCAGGGTCATCTCCTACGAGCAGTACTTC. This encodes CASSRVISYEQYF.

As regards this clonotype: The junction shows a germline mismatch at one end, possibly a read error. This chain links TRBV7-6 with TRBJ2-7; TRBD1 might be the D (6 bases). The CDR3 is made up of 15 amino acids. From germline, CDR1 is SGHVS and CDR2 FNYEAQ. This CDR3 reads CVSSLAKDRFYEQYF. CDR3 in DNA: TGTGTCAGCAGCTTAGCGAAAGACAGGTTTTACGAGCAGTACTTC.

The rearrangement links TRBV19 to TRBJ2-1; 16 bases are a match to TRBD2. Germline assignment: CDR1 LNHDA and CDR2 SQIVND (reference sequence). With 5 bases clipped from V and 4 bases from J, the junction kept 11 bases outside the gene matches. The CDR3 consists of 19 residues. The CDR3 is CASSSPGLAGGGPYNEQFF. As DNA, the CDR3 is TGTGCCAGTAGTTCCCCGGGACTAGCGGGAGGGGGGCCTTACAATGAGCAGTTCTTC.

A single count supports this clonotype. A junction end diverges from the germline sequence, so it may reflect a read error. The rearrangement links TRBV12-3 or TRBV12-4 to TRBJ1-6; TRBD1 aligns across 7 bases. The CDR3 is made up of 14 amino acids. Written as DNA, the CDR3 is TGTGCCGGCAGCTCCAGACAGGGAGGCTCACCCCTCCACTTT. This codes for CAGSSRQGGSPLHF.

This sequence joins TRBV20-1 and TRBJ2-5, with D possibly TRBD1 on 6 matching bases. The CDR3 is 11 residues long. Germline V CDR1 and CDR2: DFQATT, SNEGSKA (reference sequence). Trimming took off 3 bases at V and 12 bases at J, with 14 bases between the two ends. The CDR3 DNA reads TGCAGTGCTAGTCTCGACAGGATAGAGTACTTC. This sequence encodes CSASLDRIEYF.

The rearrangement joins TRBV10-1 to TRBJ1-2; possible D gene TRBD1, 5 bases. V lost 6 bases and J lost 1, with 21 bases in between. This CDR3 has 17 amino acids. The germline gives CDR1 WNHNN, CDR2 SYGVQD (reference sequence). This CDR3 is CASRETWDHTYNYGYTF. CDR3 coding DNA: TGCGCCAGCAGAGAGACCTGGGACCACACTTATAACTATGGCTACACCTTC.

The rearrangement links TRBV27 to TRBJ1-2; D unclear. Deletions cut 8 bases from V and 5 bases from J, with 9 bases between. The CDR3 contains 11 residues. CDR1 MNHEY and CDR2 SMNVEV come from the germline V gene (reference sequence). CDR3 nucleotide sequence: TGTGCCAGCGGTACTCGGTATGGCTACACCTTC. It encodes CASGTRYGYTF.

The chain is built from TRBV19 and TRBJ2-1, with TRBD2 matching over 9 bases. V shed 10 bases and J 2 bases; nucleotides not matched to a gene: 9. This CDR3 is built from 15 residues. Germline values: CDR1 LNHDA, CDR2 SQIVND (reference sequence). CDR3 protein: CATSSSGITYNEQFF. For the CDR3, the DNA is TGTGCCACCTCGTCTAGCGGGATAACCTACAATGAGCAGTTCTTC.

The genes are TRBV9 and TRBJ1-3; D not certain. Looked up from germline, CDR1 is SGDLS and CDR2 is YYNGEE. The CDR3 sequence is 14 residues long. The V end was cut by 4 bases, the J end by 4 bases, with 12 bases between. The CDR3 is CASSLPGQGNTIYF. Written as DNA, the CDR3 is TGTGCCAGCAGCCTCCCGGGCCAAGGAAACACCATATATTTT.

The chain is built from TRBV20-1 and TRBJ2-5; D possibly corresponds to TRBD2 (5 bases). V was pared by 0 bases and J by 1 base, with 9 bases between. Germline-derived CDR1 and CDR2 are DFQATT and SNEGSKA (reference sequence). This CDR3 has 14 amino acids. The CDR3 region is CSARDLGAQETQYF. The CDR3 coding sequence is TGCAGTGCTAGAGATCTGGGAGCCCAAGAGACCCAGTACTTC.

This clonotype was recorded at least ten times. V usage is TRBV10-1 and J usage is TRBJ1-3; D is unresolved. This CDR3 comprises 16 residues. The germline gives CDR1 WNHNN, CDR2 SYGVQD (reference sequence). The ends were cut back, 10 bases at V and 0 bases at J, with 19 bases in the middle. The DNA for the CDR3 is TGCGCCAACCCTCGGACCCTCTACCTCTCTGGAAACACCATATATTTT. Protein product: CANPRTLYLSGNTIYF.